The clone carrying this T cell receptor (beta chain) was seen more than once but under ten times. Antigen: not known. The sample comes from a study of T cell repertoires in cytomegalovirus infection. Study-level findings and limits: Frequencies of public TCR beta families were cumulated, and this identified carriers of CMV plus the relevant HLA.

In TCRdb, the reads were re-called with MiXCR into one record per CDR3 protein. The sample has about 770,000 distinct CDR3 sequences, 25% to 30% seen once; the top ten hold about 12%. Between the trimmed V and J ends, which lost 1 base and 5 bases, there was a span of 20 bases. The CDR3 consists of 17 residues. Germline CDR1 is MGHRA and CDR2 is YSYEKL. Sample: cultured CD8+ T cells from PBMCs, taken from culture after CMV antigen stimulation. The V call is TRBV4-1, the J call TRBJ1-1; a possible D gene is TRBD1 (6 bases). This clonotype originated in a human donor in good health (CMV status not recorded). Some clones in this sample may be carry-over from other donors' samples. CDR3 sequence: CASSQGAQGRLQTEAFF. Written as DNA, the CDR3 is TGCGCCAGCAGCCAAGGGGCGCAGGGGAGGTTACAGACTGAAGCTTTCTTT.